One and the same sample provided the 16 T cell receptor beta chains below, sequenced in a study of cytomegalovirus exposure and HLA in healthy donors. In the PCR, 60 Vbeta and 13 Jbeta primers were used. Here immunoSEQ multiplex PCR was the method, and the copy in TCRdb shows in-frame clones only, minus some. The data show a few hundred thousand clones, roughly 86% seen once. The sequencing sample was made of PBMCs. The receptor set was obtained from a woman aged 40 to 50 in good health and CMV-seropositive.

This chain links TRBV7-2 with TRBJ1-1; D is uncertain. V lost 0 bases and J lost 2, with 10 bases in between. The CDR3 loop spans 15 amino acids. Germline V gene sequence: CDR1 SGHTA, CDR2 FQGNSA. CDR3 in amino acids: CASSLAGGFNTEAFF. The CDR3 nucleotides read TGTGCCAGCAGCTTAGCCGGAGGTTTTAACACTGAAGCTTTCTTT.

This sequence joins TRBV5-6 and TRBJ2-3; 10 bases align to TRBD2. This CDR3 region has 17 residues. CDR1 SGHDT and CDR2 YYEEEE come from the germline V gene. Trimming removed 3 bases from V and 4 bases from J; junction bases left unmatched: 11. CDR3 in amino acids: CASSSISGRMIADTQYF. The CDR3, as DNA: TGTGCCAGCAGCTCTATTAGCGGGAGGATGATTGCAGATACGCAGTATTTT.

The chain couples TRBV9 to TRBJ2-2; 7 bases fit TRBD2. The CDR3 totals 17 residues. The germline CDR1 and CDR2 sequences are SGDLS and YYNGEE. V shed 0 bases and J 2 bases; nucleotides not matched to a gene: 7. The CDR3 DNA follows: TGTGCCAGCAGCGTAGGGGTTAGCGGGCCAAACACCGGGGAGCTGTTTTTT. This gives the protein CASSVGVSGPNTGELFF.

In this sample, this clone turned up a few times. The CDR3 DNA reads TGTGCCAGCAGATCTCTGGGACTCGGTACGCAGTATTTT. Translation: CASRSLGLGTQYF. The chain is built from TRBV27 and TRBJ2-3; a possible D gene is TRBD2 (6 bases). Germline CDR1 is MNHEY and CDR2 is SMNVEV (reference sequence). Trimming cost V 6 bases and J 8 bases, with 15 bases left between them. This CDR3 contains 13 residues.

The chain recombines TRBV29-1 with TRBJ2-3; D might be TRBD1 (6 bases). The V and J ends lost 5 bases and 4 bases respectively, with 10 bases between them. Germline lookup yields CDR1 SQVTM and CDR2 ANQGSEA. The CDR3 has 12 residues. CDR3 protein: CSVRTGSDTQYF. CDR3 DNA: TGCAGCGTTCGAACAGGGTCAGATACGCAGTATTTT.

This clone was found once. The chain is built from TRBV11-3 and TRBJ1-2; TRBD1 is a possible D gene (5 bases). Trimming stripped 2 bases from V and 7 bases from J, with 8 bases between. The germline V gene encodes CDR1 SGHNT and CDR2 YENEEA. The CDR3 is made up of 12 amino acids. CDR3 region: CASSLRGSGYTF. Written as DNA, the CDR3 is TGTGCCAGCAGCTTAAGGGGTTCTGGCTACACCTTC.

V usage is TRBV5-1 and J usage is TRBJ1-6; D possibly corresponds to TRBD1 (5 bases). Trimming took 4 bases from V and 11 from J, leaving 13 bases between them. The CDR3 spans 13 residues. The germline V gene encodes CDR1 SGHRS and CDR2 YFSETQ. CDR3 residues: CASSPGQEPPLHF. In DNA, the CDR3 is TGCGCCAGCAGCCCTGGACAAGAACCACCCCTCCACTTT.

CDR3: CASSLARDQPQHF. As DNA, the CDR3 is TGTGCCAGCAGCTTAGCCCGAGATCAGCCCCAGCATTTT. The chain employs TRBV7-2 and TRBJ1-5; D unclear. The germline V and J ends were trimmed by 0 bases and 5 bases, with 5 bases remaining between them. Germline CDR1 and CDR2: SGHTA and FQGNSA. The CDR3 runs 13 residues.

This chain connects TRBV27 to TRBJ2-3; D is uncertain. The CDR3 totals 13 residues. V shed 6 bases and J shed 3 bases, with 10 bases lying between them. The germline V gene encodes CDR1 MNHEY and CDR2 SMNVEV (reference sequence). CDR3 in amino acids: CASRSGGTDTQYF. The CDR3 DNA reads TGTGCCAGCAGGTCCGGTGGTACAGATACGCAGTATTTT.

The J gene is TRBJ1-1, the V gene TRBV18, with D tentatively TRBD1 (5 bases). The germline CDR1 and CDR2 sequences are KGHSH and LQKENI. Trimming took off 0 bases at V and 2 bases at J, with 10 bases between the two ends. This CDR3 is built from 15 residues. CDR3 residues: CASSPPTGGNTEAFF. The CDR3 nucleotides are TGTGCCAGCTCACCACCCACGGGGGGAAACACTGAAGCTTTCTTT. The full variable domain, rest sourced from reference TRBV18 and TRBJ1-1, is NAGVMQNPRHLVRRRGQEARLRCSPMKGHSHVYWYRQLPEEGLKFMVYLQKENIIDESGMPKERFSAEFPKEGPSILRIQQVVRGDSAAYFCASSPPTGGNTEAFFGQGTRLTVV.

This clone was found once. CDR3 loop: CASSYGTSDYEQYF. CDR3 sequence (DNA): TGCGCCAGCAGCTACGGGACTAGCGACTACGAGCAGTACTTC. The chain is built from TRBV5-1 and TRBJ2-7; 10 nucleotides line up with TRBD2. The CDR3 length is 14 residues. V lost 3 bases and J lost 3; bases outside the gene matches: 3. The germline V gene has CDR1 SGHRS and CDR2 YFSETQ.

This clone was counted once. The junction departs from the called germline gene at one end, perhaps through a read error. This sequence joins TRBV7-9 and TRBJ1-4, with D possibly matching TRBD1 (6 bases). The CDR3 loop spans 15 amino acids. Germline assignment: CDR1 SEHNR and CDR2 FQNEAQ (reference sequence). CDR3 loop: CSSSSSGQLNEKLFF. CDR3 bases: TGTTCCAGCAGCTCCTCCGGACAGCTTAATGAAAAACTGTTTTTT.

The chain combines TRBV27 with TRBJ2-1; D is unclear. The CDR3 runs to 12 residues. Looked up from germline, CDR1 is MNHEY and CDR2 is SMNVEV (reference sequence). Trimming stripped 2 bases from V and 6 bases from J, with 5 bases between. CDR3 region: CASSLSVNEQFF. CDR3 DNA sequence: TGTGCCAGCAGTTTAAGCGTCAATGAGCAGTTCTTC.

This rearrangement joins TRBV7-2 to TRBJ1-1; D remains unclear. V was trimmed by 3 bases and J by 2 bases, leaving 13 bases between them. This CDR3 region has 15 residues. Germline V gene lookup returns CDR1 SGHTA and CDR2 FQGNSA. CDR3 residues: CASSFVSGENTEAFF. CDR3 coding DNA: TGTGCCAGCAGCTTCGTGTCGGGTGAAAACACTGAAGCTTTCTTT.

The chain joins TRBV7-2 to TRBJ2-7; no definite D call. Trimming left V 4 bases short and J 7 bases short, with 11 bases between. The CDR3 covers 12 residues. Germline-derived CDR1 and CDR2 are SGHTA and FQGNSA. The CDR3 spells CASSSSRVEQYF. CDR3 bases: TGTGCCAGCAGCTCCTCCCGGGTGGAGCAGTACTTC. The full variable domain, with the rest looked up from reference TRBV7-2 and TRBJ2-7, is GAGVSQSPSNKVTEKGKDVELRCDPISGHTALYWYRQSLGQGLEFLIYFQGNSAPDKSGLPSDRFSAERTGGSVSTLTIQRTQQEDSAVYLCASSSSRVEQYFGPGTRLTVT.

This clone was detected a few times. This chain links TRBV7-9 with TRBJ2-1; 8 positions match TRBD2. The CDR3 runs to 17 residues. V shed 0 bases, J shed 4 bases, and the junction held 8 bases outside the gene matches. The V gene's germline CDR1 is SEHNR and CDR2 FQNEAQ (reference sequence). CDR3 residues: CASSLAGAGGIYNEQFF. As DNA, the CDR3 is TGTGCCAGCAGCTTAGCGGGCGCGGGAGGAATTTACAATGAGCAGTTCTTC.